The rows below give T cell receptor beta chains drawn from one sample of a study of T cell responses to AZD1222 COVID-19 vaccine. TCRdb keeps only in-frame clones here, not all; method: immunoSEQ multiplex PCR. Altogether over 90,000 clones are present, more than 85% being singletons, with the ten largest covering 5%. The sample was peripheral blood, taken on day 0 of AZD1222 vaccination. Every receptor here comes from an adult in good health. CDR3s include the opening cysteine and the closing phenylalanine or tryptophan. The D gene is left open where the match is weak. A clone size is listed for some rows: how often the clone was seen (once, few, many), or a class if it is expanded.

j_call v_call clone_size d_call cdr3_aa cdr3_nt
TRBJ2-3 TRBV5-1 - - CASSIQVQTDTQYF TGCGCCAGCAGCATCCAAGTACAGACAGATACGCAGTATTTT
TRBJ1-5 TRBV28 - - CASSLPPIRVSNQPQHF TGTGCCAGCAGTTTACCACCTATCAGGGTTAGCAATCAGCCCCAGCATTTT
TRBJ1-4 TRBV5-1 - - CASSLGQLNEKLFF TGCGCCAGCAGCTTGGGGCAGCTGAATGAAAAACTGTTTTTT
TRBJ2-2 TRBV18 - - CASSPPGRSGELFF TGTGCCAGCTCACCACCGGGGAGGTCCGGGGAGCTGTTTTTT
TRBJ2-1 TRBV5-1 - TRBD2 CATKTGTSGYNEQFF TGCGCCACCAAAACCGGGACTAGCGGATACAATGAGCAGTTCTTC
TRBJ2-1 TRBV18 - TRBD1 CASSSTGTGSLNEQFF TGTGCCAGCTCATCCACCGGGACAGGGTCTTTGAATGAGCAGTTCTTC
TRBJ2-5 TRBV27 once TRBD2 CASKTSGRAQETQYF TGTGCCAGCAAGACTAGCGGGAGGGCCCAAGAGACCCAGTACTTC
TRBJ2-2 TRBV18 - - CASSPPQGRAGELFF TGTGCCAGCTCACCCCCCCAGGGACGGGCCGGGGAGCTGTTTTTT
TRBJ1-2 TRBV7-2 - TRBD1 CASSHPPGQGHGYTF TGTGCCAGCAGCCATCCGCCGGGACAGGGTCATGGCTACACCTTC
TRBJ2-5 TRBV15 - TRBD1 CATSRRDRQETQYF TGTGCCACCAGCAGAAGGGACAGACAAGAGACCCAGTACTTC
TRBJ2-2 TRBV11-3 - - CASSLGPTGELFF TGTGCCAGCAGCTTAGGGCCCACCGGGGAGCTGTTTTTT